A single T cell receptor beta chain is shown here with its context. What it binds is unknown. This record belongs to a study of cytomegalovirus exposure and HLA in healthy donors. The PCR used 60 Vbeta and 13 Jbeta primers. The table came from immunoSEQ multiplex PCR; TCRdb's copy has only in-frame clones and leaves some out. This sample has fewer than 100,000 clones; about 77% occur once, and the top ten carry around 4.4%. Samples came from healthy bone marrow donors. Trimming stripped 6 bases from V and 4 bases from J, with 18 bases between. Germline loops: CDR1 SEHNR, CDR2 FQNEAQ (reference sequence). The CDR3 runs to 16 residues. General observations from the study: In a later analysis, V- and J-gene trimming of beta chains associated with a DCLRE1C missense variant, replicated independently.

This chain links TRBV7-9 with TRBJ1-4; a weak D match, TRBD1 (6 bases). This receptor was obtained from a male donor in good health and CMV-seropositive. The sample taken for sequencing was PBMCs. As DNA, the CDR3 is TGTGCCAGCAGATCCGGACAGCCCCAATTTAATGAAAAACTGTTTTTT. Translation: CASRSGQPQFNEKLFF.